What follows are 10 T cell receptor beta chains derived from one specimen sequenced in a study of shared clonotypes between healthy human individuals. In the naive CD8 group, cells lacked CD45RO and were positively selected for CCR7, so terminally differentiated effector memory CD45RA+ cells were left out. TCRdb's copy holds only in-frame clones and misses some; the assay was immunoSEQ multiplex PCR. This table holds around 1.9 million clones, 93% found once. Sequencing was performed on naive CD8+ T cells from PBMCs. These receptors were obtained from a man between 18 and 35 years old in good health. Some clones in this sample may be carry-over from other donors' samples.

This chain joins TRBV7-9 and TRBJ2-2, with TRBD2 identical over 11 bases. The CDR3 length is 18 residues. Germline CDR1 reads SEHNR; CDR2 reads FQNEAQ (reference sequence). Losses at the gene ends were 8 bases for V and 8 bases for J; bases not matched to a gene: 19. In DNA form, the CDR3 reads TGTGCCAGCGCCACTTCCACTCTGGGACTAGCGGAGGGAGGGGAGCTGTTTTTT. This codes for CASATSTLGLAEGGELFF.

The V and J genes are TRBV13 and TRBJ2-1; TRBD2 aligns across 11 bases. The V gene's germline CDR1 is PRHDT and CDR2 FYEKMQ (reference sequence). J lost 5 bases, V lost 1 base, and 4 bases had no gene match. The CDR3 runs 16 residues. The CDR3 loop reads CASSLDPGLADNEQFF. Written as DNA, the CDR3 is TGTGCCAGCAGCTTAGACCCGGGACTAGCGGACAATGAGCAGTTCTTC.

V gene TRBV7-9 combines with J gene TRBJ2-7; tentatively, D is TRBD1 (6 bases). The CDR3 is 15 amino acids. Trimming removed 5 bases at V and 4 bases at J, with 18 bases between. Germline values: CDR1 SEHNR, CDR2 FQNEAQ (reference sequence). The CDR3 loop is CASSHPGQSKYEQYF. CDR3 bases: TGTGCCAGCAGCCACCCGGGACAAAGTAAATACGAGCAGTACTTC.

The count of this clone is one. The chain employs TRBV9 and TRBJ1-2; 7 positions match TRBD1. The germline CDR1 and CDR2 sequences are SGDLS and YYNGEE. The ends lost 4 bases at V and 10 bases at J; junction bases unmatched: 10. This CDR3 contains 13 residues. The CDR3 is CASSPGTVISYTF. CDR3 nucleotide sequence: TGTGCCAGCAGCCCCGGGACAGTTATATCCTACACCTTC.

V and J are TRBV6-1 and TRBJ1-5; D call uncertain. This CDR3 is built from 14 residues. The germline gives CDR1 MNHNS, CDR2 SASEGT. V was cut by 1 base and J by 5 bases, with 9 bases left in between. DNA of the CDR3: TGTGCCAGCAGTGAAGATTACATTGATCAGCCCCAGCATTTT. Translating it yields CASSEDYIDQPQHF.

This chain joins TRBV28 and TRBJ2-1, with D perhaps assigned TRBD1 or TRBD2 (6 bases each). The V end lost 3 bases, the J end lost 5 bases, and 17 bases lay between the germline ends. Germline lookup yields CDR1 MDHEN and CDR2 SYDVKM. The CDR3 has 16 amino acids. The CDR3: CASSFPPVGGNNEQFF. The CDR3 DNA is TGTGCCAGCAGTTTCCCACCAGTGGGGGGCAACAATGAGCAGTTCTTC.

This sequence joins TRBV7-6 and TRBJ2-5, with D perhaps matching TRBD2 (5 bases). CDR3 size: 15 residues. CDR1 is SGHVS and CDR2 is FNYEAQ in the germline V gene. V dropped 2 bases and J dropped 1 base, with 11 bases sitting between them. DNA of the CDR3: TGTGCCAGCAGCTTATTACGGGGTCGCCAAGAGACCCAGTACTTC. It yields the protein CASSLLRGRQETQYF. The variable domain in full, completed from reference TRBV7-6 and TRBJ2-5, reads GAGVSQSPRYKVTKRGQDVALRCDPISGHVSLYWYRQALGQGPEFLTYFNYEAQQDKSGLPNDRFSAERPEGSISTLTIQRTEQRDSAMYRCASSLLRGRQETQYFGPGTRLLVL.

As regards this clone: Sequence at one end of the junction differs from germline and may be a read error. The rearrangement uses TRBV15 and TRBJ2-7; TRBD2 might be the D (5 bases). The CDR3 loop spans 15 amino acids. CDR1 and CDR2 (germline): LNHNV, YYDKDF (reference sequence). The CDR3, as DNA: TGTGCCACCAGCCGAGAGCGGCTTCCCTCCTACGAGCAGTACTTC. This encodes CATSRERLPSYEQYF.

This chain joins TRBV28 and TRBJ1-4, with D hard to call. V lost 6 bases and J 6 bases, leaving 14 bases between the germline ends. CDR1 is MDHEN and CDR2 is SYDVKM in the germline V gene. The CDR3 totals 14 residues. The CDR3 nucleotides are TGTGCCAGCAGACAGCCACGCCGGGATGAAAAACTGTTTTTT. It codes for CASRQPRRDEKLFF. Using reference TRBV28 and TRBJ1-4 for the parts outside the CDR3, the full variable domain is DVKVTQSSRYLVKRTGEKVFLECVQDMDHENMFWYRQDPGLGLRLIYFSYDVKMKEKGDIPEGYSVSREKKERFSLILESASTNQTSMYLCASRQPRRDEKLFFGSGTQLSVL.

V is TRBV27 and J is TRBJ2-7, with D hard to call. The CDR3 contains 12 residues. Germline lookup yields CDR1 MNHEY and CDR2 SMNVEV (reference sequence). The ends were cut back, 7 bases at V and 0 bases at J, with 7 bases in the middle. The CDR3 here is CASKGGSYEQYF. DNA of the CDR3: TGTGCCAGCAAGGGCGGCTCCTACGAGCAGTACTTC.